This TCR beta chain was observed in a study of shared clonotypes between healthy human individuals. General observations from the study: Only a few donors were included, so the genetic and exposure-history diversity represented was limited. For naive CD4 cells, roughly 5% of clonotypes were shared across a handful of donors. The researchers took only blood, and tissue repertoires probably look different.

This clone was seen only once. Its antigen is undetermined. This CDR3 comprises 14 residues. Per germline, CDR1 SGHAT and CDR2 FQNNGV. V was trimmed by 6 bases and J by 6 bases, leaving 16 bases between them. Measured with immunoSEQ multiplex PCR; TCRdb has only the in-frame clones, and not every one. This sample has fewer than 1.4 million clones, with approximately 78% found just once. Material for sequencing was memory CD4+ T cells from PBMCs. Subset indicated: CD45RA-negative fraction. The chain combines TRBV11-2 with TRBJ2-3; D is perhaps TRBD2 (6 bases). The TCR originated in a man aged 18 to 30 in good health. Some clones in this sample may be carry-over from other donors' samples. CDR3 in DNA: TGTGCCAGCAGGCCGGTCCGCGCGGGGGATACGCAGTATTTT. It yields the protein CASRPVRAGDTQYF.